Each of the 23 T cell receptor beta chains below was sequenced from the same sample in a study of T cell responses to AZD1222 COVID-19 vaccine. The repertoire was sequenced with immunoSEQ multiplex PCR; TCRdb's copy has only in-frame clones and lacks some. The table has around 89,000 clones, roughly 88% seen once. Sequences were derived from peripheral blood, sampled on day 0 of AZD1222 vaccination. These receptors were obtained from an adult in good health.

The chain employs TRBV27 and TRBJ1-2; 10 nucleotides line up with TRBD1. This CDR3 has 14 residues. Germline V gene data show CDR1 as MNHEY and CDR2 as SMNVEV (reference sequence). V lost 7 bases and J lost 7; bases outside the gene matches: 9. The CDR3 DNA sequence: TGTGCCAGCACCACAACGGACAGGGGGTCTGGCTACACCTTC. Its protein product is CASTTTDRGSGYTF.

The rearrangement links TRBV4-2 to TRBJ1-4; D may be TRBD1 (6 bases). CDR1 and CDR2 (germline): LGHNA, YNFKEQ. The CDR3 is 15 amino acids. V lost 3 bases and J 6 bases, leaving 14 bases between the germline ends. The CDR3: CASSHPAGADEKLFF. CDR3 bases: TGTGCCAGCAGCCATCCCGCAGGGGCGGATGAAAAACTGTTTTTT.

The V call is TRBV6-2 or TRBV6-3, the J call TRBJ1-2, with D possibly being TRBD1 (5 bases). Germline V gene data show CDR1 as MNHEY and CDR2 as SVGEGT. V was pared by 2 bases and J by 6 bases, with 10 bases between. The CDR3 totals 13 residues. The CDR3 DNA reads as TGTGCCAGCAGTTACGGGGCAGGGCATGGCTACACCTTC. Its protein is CASSYGAGHGYTF.

The chain couples TRBV11-2 to TRBJ1-6, with 9 positions matching TRBD1. Germline trimming cut 4 bases from V and 10 bases from J; bases unmatched to any gene: 8. CDR1 is SGHAT and CDR2 is FQNNGV in the germline V gene. The CDR3 totals 15 residues. CDR3 DNA: TGTGCCAGCAGCTCGACAGGGGGGTATGGATCACCCCTCCACTTT. Protein sequence: CASSSTGGYGSPLHF.

The chain is built from TRBV6-5 and TRBJ2-1; D gene uncertain. Germline lookup yields CDR1 MNHEY and CDR2 SVGAGI. Trimming removed 6 bases at V and 11 bases at J, with 14 bases between. The CDR3 contains 12 residues. The CDR3 bases are TGTGCCAGCAGCCTTTATGAAGCGAAGCAGTTCTTC. This translates into CASSLYEAKQFF.

The chain couples TRBV18 to TRBJ1-6, with 9 bases matching TRBD1. CDR3 length: 17 residues. Germline V lookup: CDR1 KGHSH, CDR2 LQKENI. The V gene end was trimmed by 4 bases and the J gene end by 0 bases; junction bases not matched to a gene: 4. The CDR3 protein is CASSLSTGGSYNSPLHF. In nucleotides, the CDR3 is TGTGCCAGCTCACTATCGACAGGGGGCTCCTATAATTCACCCCTCCACTTT. Filled out from reference TRBV18 and TRBJ1-6, the complete variable domain reads NAGVMQNPRHLVRRRGQEARLRCSPMKGHSHVYWYRQLPEEGLKFMVYLQKENIIDESGMPKERFSAEFPKEGPSILRIQQVVRGDSAAYFCASSLSTGGSYNSPLHFGNGTRLTVT.

This clone appeared a single time. V usage is TRBV10-3 and J usage is TRBJ1-1; D possibly corresponds to TRBD1 (6 bases). The CDR3 has 12 amino acids. Germline lookup yields CDR1 ENHRY and CDR2 SYGVKD. Trimming stripped 11 bases from V and 6 bases from J, with 16 bases between. The CDR3 region is CAVYGRGSEAFF. The CDR3 DNA sequence: TGTGCCGTATACGGCAGGGGATCTGAAGCTTTCTTT.

The chain links TRBV12-3 or TRBV12-4 to TRBJ2-2; TRBD1 or TRBD2 may be the D gene (6 bases each). CDR3 size: 13 residues. V was clipped by 7 bases and J by 6 bases, with 12 bases between them. CDR3 in DNA: TGTGCCAGCAAGGGGGGATGGTCCGGGGAGCTGTTTTTT. This encodes CASKGGWSGELFF.

The rearrangement joins TRBV18 to TRBJ1-1, with TRBD1 as a possible D gene (5 bases). The CDR3 runs to 15 residues. V dropped 3 bases and J dropped 3 bases, with 14 bases sitting between them. CDR1 and CDR2 (germline): KGHSH, LQKENI. The CDR3 bases are TGTGCCAGCTCACCCCCCGGGACCGGTTACACTGAAGCTTTCTTT. It is translated as CASSPPGTGYTEAFF.

The chain is built from TRBV9 and TRBJ1-4, with D possibly TRBD1 on 5 matching bases. There are 15 residues in the CDR3. Trimming stripped 3 bases from V and 4 bases from J, with 13 bases between. Germline CDR1 reads SGDLS; CDR2 reads YYNGEE. CDR3 sequence (DNA): TGTGCCAGCAGCGCCCCGGGACGGGATAATGAAAAACTGTTTTTT. Translating gives CASSAPGRDNEKLFF.

The V call is TRBV9, the J call TRBJ1-6; D is ambiguous. Germline CDR1 and CDR2: SGDLS and YYNGEE. The CDR3 length is 14 residues. Deletions cut 3 bases from V and 8 bases from J, with 12 bases between. CDR3: CASSAGPGDSPLHF. The CDR3 DNA is TGTGCCAGCAGCGCCGGGCCTGGGGATTCACCCCTCCACTTT.

The V call is TRBV9, the J call TRBJ1-5; 7 nucleotides match TRBD1. Germline V gene data show CDR1 as SGDLS and CDR2 as YYNGEE. This CDR3 spans 15 amino acids. V gave up 5 bases and J gave up 4 bases; unmatched junction bases: 9. Here the CDR3 reads CASSLYDRENQPQHF. CDR3 in DNA: TGTGCCAGCAGTCTCTATGACAGGGAAAATCAGCCCCAGCATTTT.

This chain uses TRBV6-5 with TRBJ2-7; tentative D call: TRBD1 (6 bases). Germline V gives CDR1 MNHEY, CDR2 SVGAGI. Trimming shortened V by 6 bases and J by 6 bases, and 21 bases separated the two germline ends. CDR3 size: 15 residues. The CDR3 here is CASSSPTSYRAEQYF. The CDR3 coding sequence is TGTGCCAGCAGCTCCCCGACCTCTTACAGGGCCGAGCAGTACTTC.

This chain connects TRBV12-3 or TRBV12-4 to TRBJ1-5; 9 nucleotides agree with TRBD1. This CDR3 contains 13 residues. With V trimmed by 6 bases and J by 10 bases, 7 bases remained unmatched. As DNA, the CDR3 is TGTGCCAGCAGAAGGACAGGGGACCAACCCCAGCATTTT. It is translated as CASRRTGDQPQHF.

The chain combines TRBV20-1 with TRBJ1-2; weak D call: TRBD1 (5 bases). CDR3 length: 11 amino acids. V dropped 5 bases and J dropped 5 bases, with 9 bases sitting between them. Germline loops: CDR1 DFQATT, CDR2 SNEGSKA (reference sequence). The CDR3 sequence: CSASQGYGYTF. The CDR3 DNA reads TGCAGTGCTTCCCAGGGTTATGGCTACACCTTC.

The chain recombines TRBV4-1 with TRBJ1-5; D is ambiguous. This CDR3 has 16 amino acids. V was pared by 1 base and J by 0 bases, with 10 bases between. Germline V lookup: CDR1 MGHRA, CDR2 YSYEKL. The CDR3 region is CASSQGPHHSNQPQHF. The CDR3 DNA sequence: TGCGCCAGCAGCCAAGGCCCCCATCATAGCAATCAGCCCCAGCATTTT.

V and J are TRBV2 and TRBJ1-1; tentatively, D is TRBD1 (6 bases). Trimming took 10 bases from V and 5 from J, leaving 14 bases between them. CDR1 is SNHLY and CDR2 is FYNNEI in the germline V gene. This CDR3 has 12 amino acids. CDR3: CATEGGRTEAFF. The CDR3 nucleotides are TGTGCCACCGAAGGGGGGAGGACTGAAGCTTTCTTT.

In this sample, this clone turned up once. The gene calls are TRBV7-9 and TRBJ2-7; D is possibly TRBD2 (6 bases). V was trimmed by 7 bases and J by 5 bases, leaving 15 bases between them. There are 13 residues in the CDR3. Germline loops: CDR1 SEHNR, CDR2 FQNEAQ (reference sequence). This chain's CDR3 is CASTDRRRDEQYF. CDR3 nucleotides: TGTGCCAGCACAGACCGTCGGAGGGACGAGCAGTACTTC. Using reference TRBV7-9 and TRBJ2-7 for the parts outside the CDR3, the full variable domain is DTGVSQNPRHKITKRGQNVTFRCDPISEHNRLYWYRQTLGQGPEFLTYFQNEAQLEKSRLLSDRFSAERPKGSFSTLEIQRTEQGDSAMYLCASTDRRRDEQYFGPGTRLTVT.

The chain is built from TRBV7-9 and TRBJ1-5; 7 nucleotides agree with TRBD1. CDR1 is SEHNR, CDR2 FQNEAQ, per germline (reference sequence). J gave up 1 base and V 0 bases, and 6 bases lay outside the gene matches. The length of the CDR3 is 17 residues. The CDR3 DNA reads as TGTGCCAGCAGCTTAGCCTCCGGGACAGAGAGCAATCAGCCCCAGCATTTT. As protein: CASSLASGTESNQPQHF. The variable domain in full, with the rest retrieved from reference TRBV7-9 and TRBJ1-5, is DTGVSQNPRHKITKRGQNVTFRCDPISEHNRLYWYRQTLGQGPEFLTYFQNEAQLEKSRLLSDRFSAERPKGSFSTLEIQRTEQGDSAMYLCASSLASGTESNQPQHFGDGTRLSIL.

The chain employs TRBV5-5 and TRBJ1-4; D is possibly TRBD1 (6 bases). The CDR3 has 14 residues. V lost 1 base to trimming and J lost 5 bases, with 9 bases between them. Germline values: CDR1 SGHKS, CDR2 YYEKEE (reference sequence). This CDR3 is CASSLTGINEKLFF. The DNA for the CDR3 is TGTGCCAGCAGCTTGACAGGGATAAATGAAAAACTGTTTTTT.

J is TRBJ1-5 and V is TRBV19; D unclear. This CDR3 comprises 18 residues. The germline V gene encodes CDR1 LNHDA and CDR2 SQIVND (reference sequence). Trimming removed 3 bases from V and 1 base from J, with 19 bases in between. CDR3 sequence reads: CASSMRSTPSRSNQPQHF. The CDR3 DNA reads as TGTGCCAGTAGTATGAGGTCCACCCCTAGTCGAAGCAATCAGCCCCAGCATTTT.

The chain joins TRBV30 to TRBJ1-6, with D unclear. Germline CDR1 is GTSNPN and CDR2 is SVGIG (reference sequence). V gave up 2 bases and J gave up 10 bases, with 12 bases separating them. The CDR3 runs to 13 residues. The CDR3: CAWSPQDRSPLHF. The CDR3, as DNA: TGTGCCTGGAGTCCTCAAGATCGCTCACCCCTCCACTTT.

The V gene is TRBV6-2 or TRBV6-3, the J gene TRBJ1-1; TRBD1 matches 10 bases. The V gene end was trimmed by 2 bases and the J gene end by 0 bases; junction bases not matched to a gene: 6. Germline V gene lookup returns CDR1 MNHEY and CDR2 SVGEGT. The CDR3 is made up of 17 amino acids. CDR3 in DNA: TGTGCCAGCAGTTACCCAGACAGGGGGCCGGTGAACACTGAAGCTTTCTTT. Amino acid sequence: CASSYPDRGPVNTEAFF.